Presented here are 8 T cell receptor beta chains from one specimen sequenced in a study of cytomegalovirus exposure and HLA in healthy donors. The PCR had 60 Vbeta and 13 Jbeta primers. The table came from immunoSEQ multiplex PCR; TCRdb's copy has only in-frame clones and leaves some out. This sample yields approximately 170,000 clones, of which 70% to 80% are seen a single time; 0.9% to 1.1% belongs to the top ten. The sample consisted of PBMCs. The source of these receptors is a woman between 40 and 50 years old in good health and CMV-seronegative.

The count of this clone is one. The V and J genes are TRBV4-1 and TRBJ1-1; 9 nucleotides align to TRBD1. V lost 4 bases, J lost 4 bases, and 7 bases stayed unmatched. Germline CDR1 and CDR2: MGHRA and YSYEKL. The CDR3 covers 15 residues. CDR3 coding DNA: TGCGCCAGCAGCCTCCGGGACAGGGAGGCCACTGAAGCTTTCTTT. Amino acids: CASSLRDREATEAFF.

The chain combines TRBV7-3 with TRBJ1-3, with a tentative D call TRBD1 (5 bases). Germline V gene data show CDR1 as SGHTA and CDR2 as FQGTGA. Between the trimmed V and J ends, which lost 3 bases and 3 bases, there was a span of 6 bases. The CDR3 length is 13 residues. Here the CDR3 reads CASSLTVGNTIYF. DNA for the CDR3: TGTGCCAGCAGCTTGACAGTTGGAAACACCATATATTTT.

The chain is built from TRBV5-1 and TRBJ1-4; 10 nucleotides align to TRBD1. Germline V CDR1 and CDR2: SGHRS, YFSETQ. J was trimmed by 3 bases and V by 4 bases; bases with no gene match: 12. CDR3 length equals 18 residues. CDR3 DNA sequence: TGCGCCAGCAGCCTCTCCCTGACAGGGGGCAACCCTAATGAAAAACTGTTTTTT. It translates to CASSLSLTGGNPNEKLFF.

This clone showed up just once. The chain carries TRBV30 and TRBJ1-2, with 8 positions matching TRBD1. Germline loops: CDR1 GTSNPN, CDR2 SVGIG (reference sequence). The V gene end was trimmed by 3 bases and the J gene end by 4 bases; junction bases not matched to a gene: 7. CDR3 length: 14 amino acids. CDR3 protein: CAWSGGQGGYGYTF. In nucleotides, the CDR3 is TGTGCCTGGAGCGGTGGACAGGGTGGCTATGGCTACACCTTC.

The chain combines TRBV19 with TRBJ2-3, with 8 nucleotides matching TRBD2. The junction had 7 bases not matched to a gene; V was cut back by 8 bases and J by 3 bases. This CDR3 region has 14 residues. Germline V gene lookup returns CDR1 LNHDA and CDR2 SQIVND (reference sequence). The CDR3 DNA sequence: TGTGCCAGTTCGAAGCGGGAGATTACAGATACGCAGTATTTT. Encoded protein: CASSKREITDTQYF.

A single count supports this clone. J is TRBJ2-7 and V is TRBV7-6, with D tentatively TRBD2 (5 bases). Trimming left V 5 bases short and J 0 bases short, with 14 bases between. Germline V gives CDR1 SGHVS, CDR2 FNYEAQ. The length of the CDR3 is 15 residues. The CDR3 sequence: CASSPRGADSYEQYF. The CDR3 nucleotides are TGTGCCAGCAGCCCCCGGGGAGCGGACTCCTACGAGCAGTACTTC.

This clone was counted a few times. J is TRBJ1-1 and V is TRBV10-3, with TRBD1 as a possible D gene (6 bases). Germline V CDR1 and CDR2: ENHRY, SYGVKD. Trimming took 6 bases from V and 11 from J, leaving 22 bases between them. The CDR3 runs to 14 residues. This chain's CDR3 is CAISEGGGLTDAFF. The CDR3 DNA reads TGTGCCATCAGCGAAGGGGGGGGCCTTACGGACGCTTTCTTT.

The chain carries TRBV25-1 and TRBJ1-2, with no clear D. Germline CDR1 is MGHDK and CDR2 is SYGVNS. The CDR3 runs to 14 residues. Trimming stripped 4 bases from V and 8 bases from J, with 17 bases between. The CDR3 DNA is TGTGCCAGCAGTGGTGAGGAGGGCACGGGGGGCTACACCTTC. Translating it yields CASSGEEGTGGYTF.